This entry lists 22 T cell receptor beta chains sequenced from one sample in a study of CD8+CD57+ T cells in acquired aplastic anemia. Profiles of TCR beta VDJ and CDR3 were generated from a genomic DNA template. TCRdb recomputed calls from the reads with MiXCR, one row per CDR3 protein. The sample includes about 210,000 distinct CDR3 sequences, approximately 35% seen only once; the top ten take around 1.1%. The sequencing input was sorted CD4+, CD8+, or CD8+CD57+ T cells (not recorded which) from PBMCs. Receptors were obtained from a human donor in good health, serving as a control.

The sample holds many counts of this clonotype. The CDR3 nucleotides read TGCGCCAGCAGCCCGGACAGGGTCAATTCACCCCTCCACTTT. It specifies CASSPDRVNSPLHF. This rearrangement joins TRBV5-1 to TRBJ1-6; 8 positions agree with TRBD1. J lost 7 bases, V lost 4 bases, and 4 bases had no gene match. This CDR3 is 14 amino acids long. CDR1 and CDR2 (germline): SGHRS, YFSETQ.

V usage is TRBV18 and J usage is TRBJ1-3; 7 bases match TRBD1. This CDR3 comprises 18 residues. Germline CDR1 and CDR2: KGHSH and LQKENI. V trimming: 3 bases; J trimming: 0 bases; junction bases outside the gene matches: 11. The CDR3 spells CASSPRQGLLRSGNTIYF. The CDR3 bases are TGTGCCAGCTCACCCCGACAGGGCCTCTTACGCTCTGGAAACACCATATATTTT. The whole variable domain, remainder taken from reference TRBV18 and TRBJ1-3, is NAGVMQNPRHLVRRRGQEARLRCSPMKGHSHVYWYRQLPEEGLKFMVYLQKENIIDESGMPKERFSAEFPKEGPSILRIQQVVRGDSAAYFCASSPRQGLLRSGNTIYFGEGSWLTVV.

The J gene is TRBJ2-3, the V gene TRBV12-3 or TRBV12-4, with TRBD2 identical over 9 bases. V gave up 6 bases and J gave up 1 base; unmatched junction bases: 5. CDR3 size: 15 residues. The CDR3 loop reads CASRPWTSGTDTQYF. The CDR3 nucleotides are TGTGCCAGCAGACCCTGGACTAGCGGCACAGATACGCAGTATTTT.

The genes are TRBV29-1 and TRBJ2-3; 11 bases map to TRBD2. This CDR3 has 17 amino acids. The germline V gene has CDR1 SQVTM and CDR2 ANQGSEA. J lost 0 bases, V lost 3 bases, and 8 bases had no gene match. The CDR3 nucleotides read TGCAGCGTTGACCCTAGCGGGGGGCGTGCTAGCACAGATACGCAGTATTTT. It encodes CSVDPSGGRASTDTQYF.

This clonotype was seen at least ten times. This rearrangement joins TRBV19 to TRBJ2-1; TRBD1 matches 7 bases. Losses at the gene ends were 4 bases for V and 4 bases for J; bases not matched to a gene: 16. Germline-derived CDR1 and CDR2 are LNHDA and SQIVND (reference sequence). CDR3 size: 18 residues. The CDR3 here is CASSRSPGQPSFYNEQFF. The DNA for the CDR3 is TGTGCCAGTAGTAGAAGCCCGGGACAGCCCAGTTTTTACAATGAGCAGTTCTTC.

CDR3 loop: CSSPVASETYEQYF. CDR3 nucleotides: TGCAGCTCACCCGTGGCTAGCGAGACCTACGAGCAGTACTTC. The V call is TRBV29-1, the J call TRBJ2-7; weak D call: TRBD2 (6 bases). Per germline, CDR1 SQVTM and CDR2 ANQGSEA. The CDR3 is made up of 14 amino acids. With 8 bases removed from V and 2 bases from J, the gap between germline ends came to 19 bases.

This clonotype appeared a few times. A much larger clonotype is one base distant, so this may be a read error. This chain connects TRBV7-8 to TRBJ1-1, with no clear D. Germline-derived CDR1 and CDR2 are SGHVS and FQNEAQ. Trimming stripped 1 base from V and 1 base from J, with 10 bases between. This CDR3 is 15 amino acids long. The CDR3 region is CASSLDESTNTEAFF. The DNA for the CDR3 is TGTGCCAGCAGCTTAGACGAGAGCACGAACACTGAAGCTTTCTTT.

This chain uses TRBV10-3 with TRBJ1-2, with 9 bases identical to TRBD1. Germline lookup yields CDR1 ENHRY and CDR2 SYGVKD. V lost 3 bases and J lost 7; bases outside the gene matches: 3. The CDR3 loop spans 13 amino acids. The CDR3 bases are TGTGCCATCAGTGATAGACAGGGGGGTGGCTACACCTTC. It yields the protein CAISDRQGGGYTF.

Concerning this clonotype itself: A much larger clonotype is one base distant, so this may be a read error. This chain connects TRBV5-1 to TRBJ2-1, with D hard to call. The germline gives CDR1 SGHRS, CDR2 YFSETQ. V shed 0 bases and J shed 14 bases, with 9 bases lying between them. The CDR3 is made up of 11 amino acids. CDR3 bases: TGCGCCAGCAGCTTGGTTCAGAAGGAGTTCTTC. Translation gives CASSLVQKEFF. Together with reference TRBV5-1 and TRBJ2-1, the CDR3 gives the full variable domain: KAGVTQTPRYLIKTRGQQVTLSCSPISGHRSVSWYQQTPGQGLQFLFEYFSETQRNKGNFPGRFSGRQFSNSRSEMNVSTLELGDSALYLCASSLVQKEFFGPGTRLTVL.

This clonotype was detected ten times or more. J is TRBJ1-2 and V is TRBV9, with 8 bases identical to TRBD1. This CDR3 spans 15 amino acids. Germline V lookup: CDR1 SGDLS, CDR2 YYNGEE. J lost 5 bases, V lost 3 bases, and 9 bases had no gene match. As DNA, the CDR3 is TGTGCCAGCAGCGCATCCGGACAGGGCGGGTATGGCTACACCTTC. Translated: CASSASGQGGYGYTF.

This clonotype came up a few times. The chain employs TRBV25-1 and TRBJ1-3, with 8 bases that match TRBD1. After removal of 7 bases from V and 3 bases from J, the junction contained 20 bases not matched to a gene. CDR1 and CDR2 (germline): MGHDK, SYGVNS. The length of the CDR3 is 19 residues. In DNA form, the CDR3 reads TGTGCCAGCACCGACCCCGGGGACAGGTGGGGGGCCCATGGAAACACCATATATTTT. Its protein is CASTDPGDRWGAHGNTIYF.

The rearrangement uses TRBV25-1 and TRBJ2-1; no clear D. V lost 8 bases, J lost 8 bases, and 7 bases lay in between. From germline, CDR1 is MGHDK and CDR2 SYGVNS. This CDR3 is built from 10 residues. This chain's CDR3 is CASGNHEQFF. Here the CDR3 DNA reads TGTGCCAGCGGGAACCATGAGCAGTTCTTC.

As regards this clonotype: A junction boundary mismatches the germline segment, possibly from a read error. V gene TRBV15 combines with J gene TRBJ2-7; D is unresolved. The CDR3 contains 13 residues. CDR1 and CDR2 (germline): LNHNV, YYDKDF (reference sequence). CDR3 in amino acids: CAPRPGLTYEQYF. CDR3 coding DNA: TGTGCCCCCAGACCGGGCCTAACCTACGAGCAGTACTTC.

This clonotype was recorded only once. A read error is possible here, since a much larger clone lies one base away. The J gene is TRBJ1-2, the V gene TRBV4-1; 9 bases line up with TRBD1. The junction had 16 bases not matched to a gene; V was cut back by 0 bases and J by 5 bases. The CDR3 totals 19 residues. Per germline, CDR1 MGHRA and CDR2 YSYEKL. The CDR3 DNA reads TGCGCCAGCAGCCAAGAACACCGGTTCCGGGACAGGGCGCTTTATGGCTACACCTTC. Its translation is CASSQEHRFRDRALYGYTF.

This chain uses TRBV7-8 with TRBJ1-6; no reliable D call. Germline V gene data show CDR1 as SGHVS and CDR2 as FQNEAQ. V was shortened by 8 bases and J by 6 bases, with 11 bases between the two germline ends. This CDR3 has 13 residues. The CDR3 nucleotides are TGTGCCAGCGGAGTTTCAGTTAATTCACCCCTCCACTTT. It translates to CASGVSVNSPLHF.

The table lists this clonotype with many counts. The chain couples TRBV9 to TRBJ2-3, with 7 bases that match TRBD1. The trim removed 3 bases at V and 3 bases at J, leaving 7 bases unmatched. The CDR3 length is 15 residues. Germline V lookup: CDR1 SGDLS, CDR2 YYNGEE. CDR3 sequence (DNA): TGTGCCAGCAGCGAAAGGACAGGTACGACAGATACGCAGTATTTT. Translation gives CASSERTGTTDTQYF. Full variable domain (missing parts from reference TRBV9 and TRBJ2-3): DSGVTQTPKHLITATGQRVTLRCSPRSGDLSVYWYQQSLDQGLQFLIQYYNGEERAKGNILERFSAQQFPDLHSELNLSSLELGDSALYFCASSERTGTTDTQYFGPGTRLTVL.

The chain combines TRBV11-2 with TRBJ2-2; D unresolved. V shed 5 bases and J shed 7 bases, with 14 bases lying between them. Germline lookup yields CDR1 SGHAT and CDR2 FQNNGV. CDR3 length: 14 amino acids. This chain's CDR3 is CASSPIGFIGELFF. The CDR3 DNA reads as TGTGCCAGCAGCCCGATAGGATTTATCGGGGAGCTGTTTTTT.

This clonotype was detected ten times or more. The chain couples TRBV10-3 to TRBJ2-5; D uncertain. The ends were cut back, 2 bases at V and 7 bases at J, with 11 bases in the middle. CDR1 ENHRY and CDR2 SYGVKD come from the germline V gene. The CDR3 consists of 13 residues. The CDR3 DNA reads as TGTGCCATCAGTGAGGATCACCTCGGGACCCAGTACTTC. Its translation is CAISEDHLGTQYF.

The chain links TRBV2 to TRBJ1-2, with D possibly TRBD1 on 5 matching bases. V was pared by 6 bases and J by 7 bases, with 9 bases between. The germline gives CDR1 SNHLY, CDR2 FYNNEI. The CDR3 is made up of 11 amino acids. Here the CDR3 reads CASRGVGGYTF. In nucleotides, the CDR3 is TGTGCCAGCAGGGGGGTCGGTGGCTACACCTTC. Full variable domain (missing parts from reference TRBV2 and TRBJ1-2): EPEVTQTPSHQVTQMGQEVILRCVPISNHLYFYWYRQILGQKVEFLVSFYNNEISEKSEIFDDQFSVERPDGSNFTLKIRSTKLEDSAMYFCASRGVGGYTFGSGTRLTVV.

Regarding this clonotype: Mismatch with germline at one junction end may stem from a read error. This sequence joins TRBV24-1 and TRBJ2-1; 9 nucleotides agree with TRBD2. CDR1 and CDR2 (germline): KGHDR, SFDVKD. The CDR3 extends over 16 amino acids. The CDR3 DNA is TGTGCCAGCAGTTTATTAGGACTAGCGTCCTACAATGAGCAGTTCTTC. This gives the protein CASSLLGLASYNEQFF.

This chain links TRBV9 with TRBJ1-6; D gene uncertain. This CDR3 is built from 14 residues. Trimming shortened V by 3 bases and J by 8 bases, and 12 bases separated the two germline ends. Germline V gene lookup returns CDR1 SGDLS and CDR2 YYNGEE. The CDR3 reads CASSEKAAYSPLHF. The CDR3 region has the DNA TGTGCCAGCAGCGAGAAGGCAGCTTATTCACCCCTCCACTTT.

This clonotype was seen many times. The V gene is TRBV14, the J gene TRBJ2-7; a weak D match, TRBD1 (6 bases). CDR1 and CDR2 (germline): SGHDN, FVKESK. The CDR3 has 16 residues. Trimming stripped 2 bases from V and 3 bases from J, with 17 bases between. The CDR3 DNA is TGTGCCAGCAGCCAAAGGATTAGTCAGGGGAACTACGAGCAGTACTTC. Its translation is CASSQRISQGNYEQYF.